These 20 T cell receptor beta chains originate from one sample sequenced in a study of neurological immune-mediated disorders. TCRdb processed the 5' RACE reads anew with MiXCR; each CDR3 protein has one entry. The table records about 38,000 distinct CDR3 sequences, approximately 4.4% of them present only once. Material: CD4+ T cells from blood. Receptor source: a man between 18 and 35 years old in good health.

The sample holds many counts of this clonotype. The V and J genes are TRBV10-3 and TRBJ1-5; 7 bases are a match to TRBD1. V lost 4 bases to trimming and J lost 3 bases; unmatched junction nucleotides: 3. CDR1 and CDR2 from the germline V gene are ENHRY and SYGVKD. The CDR3 is 14 amino acids. As DNA, the CDR3 is TGTGCCATCAGTGGGGGACAGTACAATCAGCCCCAGCATTTT. This sequence encodes CAISGGQYNQPQHF.

In this sample, this clonotype turned up many times. The J gene is TRBJ2-2, the V gene TRBV15; D possibly corresponds to TRBD1 (6 bases). V lost 4 bases and J 6 bases, leaving 15 bases between the germline ends. Germline loops: CDR1 LNHNV, CDR2 YYDKDF (reference sequence). CDR3 length: 15 amino acids. The CDR3 sequence is CATSTGQRGAGELFF. In DNA form, the CDR3 reads TGTGCCACCAGCACCGGACAGAGAGGGGCCGGGGAGCTGTTTTTT.

In this sample, this clonotype turned up many times. This chain connects TRBV5-1 to TRBJ2-2; D is ambiguous. The CDR3 loop spans 11 amino acids. V lost 0 bases and J lost 11, with 5 bases in between. CDR1 and CDR2 from the germline V gene are SGHRS and YFSETQ. The CDR3 protein is CASSLDAELFF. DNA of the CDR3: TGCGCCAGCAGCTTGGATGCAGAGCTGTTTTTT.

This clonotype occurred many times. The junction and the germline gene differ at one end; a read error may be behind it. The rearrangement joins TRBV7-7 to TRBJ2-5; either TRBD1 or TRBD2 may fit D (5 bases each). This CDR3 is built from 13 residues. CDR1 SSHAT and CDR2 FNYEAQ come from the germline V gene (reference sequence). The CDR3 DNA sequence: TGTGCTAGCAGCCGGGACGCTGAAGAGACCCAGTACTTC. The encoded protein is CASSRDAEETQYF.

This clonotype has ten or more counts. The rearrangement links TRBV7-6 to TRBJ1-3; D gene uncertain. CDR3 length: 19 amino acids. Germline V lookup: CDR1 SGHVS, CDR2 FNYEAQ. Trimming cost V 0 bases and J 0 bases, with 18 bases left between them. CDR3 nucleotide sequence: TGTGCCAGCAGCTTAGCAGGTGTCCTCGGGGATAACTCTGGAAACACCATATATTTT. Amino acid sequence: CASSLAGVLGDNSGNTIYF.

This clonotype was seen at least ten times. The chain links TRBV20-1 to TRBJ1-1; D may be TRBD1 (6 bases). The CDR3 loop spans 11 amino acids. Trimming cost V 3 bases and J 11 bases, with 13 bases left between them. CDR1 and CDR2 (germline): DFQATT, SNEGSKA (reference sequence). CDR3 residues: CSASLQGTAFF. The CDR3, as DNA: TGCAGTGCTAGTTTACAGGGTACCGCTTTCTTT.

Ten or more counts support this clonotype. The CDR3 DNA follows: TGTGCCAGCAGCGTCGGACCGGGATTCGGGACTGAAGCTTTCTTT. This encodes CASSVGPGFGTEAFF. The chain combines TRBV9 with TRBJ1-1; no clear D gene. The germline V and J ends were trimmed by 2 bases and 5 bases, with 16 bases remaining between them. The length of the CDR3 is 15 residues. The V gene's germline CDR1 is SGDLS and CDR2 YYNGEE.

This clonotype was recorded many times. The chain is built from TRBV7-2 and TRBJ1-6; a possible D gene is TRBD1 (6 bases). This CDR3 is 18 amino acids long. Trimming pared 5 bases from V and 4 bases from J, leaving 21 bases between. Germline V gene sequence: CDR1 SGHTA, CDR2 FQGNSA. The CDR3 sequence: CASSREPGTTNYNSPLHF. The CDR3 bases are TGTGCCAGCAGCCGGGAACCCGGGACAACGAATTATAATTCACCCCTCCACTTT. Full variable domain (outside the CDR3, taken from reference TRBV7-2 and TRBJ1-6): GAGVSQSPSNKVTEKGKDVELRCDPISGHTALYWYRQSLGQGLEFLIYFQGNSAPDKSGLPSDRFSAERTGGSVSTLTIQRTQQEDSAVYLCASSREPGTTNYNSPLHFGNGTRLTVT.

In its sample, this clonotype was seen many times. An end of the junction differs from the germline gene, which may be a read error. The chain couples TRBV11-2 to TRBJ2-1; unclear D gene. The CDR3 runs 11 residues. CDR1 and CDR2 from the germline V gene are SGHAT and FQNNGV. DNA for the CDR3: TGTGCCAGCAGCTTAGGTCAGTTTTACGACTTC. Its translation: CASSLGQFYDF.

This clonotype was found many times. The V call is TRBV6-2 or TRBV6-3, the J call TRBJ2-2; 7 bases agree with TRBD1. The CDR3 runs 15 residues. The germline V gene encodes CDR1 MNHEY and CDR2 SVGEGT. J lost 1 base, V lost 2 bases, and 1 base had no gene match. The CDR3 region has the DNA TGTGCCAGCAGTTACAGACAGGGGAACACCGGGGAGCTGTTTTTT. This translates into CASSYRQGNTGELFF.

This chain uses TRBV6-4 with TRBJ1-1; unclear D gene. Trimming left V 6 bases short and J 0 bases short, with 8 bases between. CDR1 is MRHNA and CDR2 is SNTAGT in the germline V gene. This CDR3 region has 13 residues. CDR3 nucleotides: TGTGCCAGCAGGGACGTAATGAACACTGAAGCTTTCTTT. Translated, it gives CASRDVMNTEAFF.

This clonotype was seen repeatedly, ten times or more. The chain is built from TRBV6-5 and TRBJ2-4; D is possibly TRBD2 (5 bases). CDR3 length: 13 residues. Germline V gene lookup returns CDR1 MNHEY and CDR2 SVGAGI. The V end lost 10 bases, the J end lost 7 bases, and 17 bases lay between the germline ends. The CDR3 loop is CAIAEAVGNIQYF. For the CDR3, the DNA is TGTGCCATTGCGGAGGCGGTGGGGAACATTCAGTACTTC.

This clonotype has at least ten counts. The CDR3 sequence: CASSISGTLISYEQYF. The CDR3 nucleotides are TGTGCCAGCAGTATTTCCGGGACATTAATCTCCTACGAGCAGTACTTC. This chain links TRBV27 with TRBJ2-7; possible D gene TRBD1, 6 bases. The CDR3 loop spans 16 amino acids. Trimming took off 5 bases at V and 0 bases at J, with 17 bases between the two ends. The germline V gene has CDR1 MNHEY and CDR2 SMNVEV (reference sequence).

Many counts were recorded for this clonotype. DNA for the CDR3: TGTGCCAGCAGCGTCCCTACGTCAGGGGAGCAGTTCTTC. Encoded protein: CASSVPTSGEQFF. The chain joins TRBV9 to TRBJ2-1; D is perhaps TRBD1 (5 bases). V lost 2 bases and J lost 10, with 13 bases in between. The length of the CDR3 is 13 residues. Germline CDR1 is SGDLS and CDR2 is YYNGEE.

This clonotype appeared many times. The V gene is TRBV2, the J gene TRBJ1-3; D call uncertain. The germline V gene has CDR1 SNHLY and CDR2 FYNNEI. Trimming took off 4 bases at V and 4 bases at J, with 11 bases between the two ends. This CDR3 is 14 amino acids long. The CDR3: CASSVTSRGNTIYF. CDR3 in DNA: TGTGCCAGCAGTGTAACTAGTCGGGGAAACACCATATATTTT.

Many counts were recorded for this clonotype. The chain employs TRBV20-1 and TRBJ2-6; D gene ambiguous. V was shortened by 6 bases and J by 2 bases, with 11 bases between the two germline ends. The CDR3 sequence is 14 residues long. Germline V gene sequence: CDR1 DFQATT, CDR2 SNEGSKA (reference sequence). The CDR3 region is CSAPLRPGANVLTF. The CDR3 DNA reads as TGCAGTGCCCCCCTCCGACCTGGGGCCAACGTCCTGACTTTC.

This clonotype was observed a handful of times. The chain uses TRBV3-1 and TRBJ2-1; 7 positions match TRBD1. CDR3 length: 11 amino acids. Germline assignment: CDR1 LGHDT and CDR2 YNNKEL (reference sequence). The V gene end was trimmed by 3 bases and the J gene end by 15 bases; junction bases not matched to a gene: 5. CDR3 DNA sequence: TGTGCCAGCAGCCAGGGGACAGTTTTGTTCTTC. Its translation is CASSQGTVLFF.

The table lists this clonotype with many counts. The rearrangement links TRBV11-1 to TRBJ2-1; D gene ambiguous. Germline values: CDR1 SGHAT, CDR2 FQDESV (reference sequence). V was trimmed by 2 bases and J by 16 bases, leaving 15 bases between them. This CDR3 is built from 12 residues. DNA of the CDR3: TGTGCCAGCAGCTTATTAATAGAGCAGCGATTCTTC. Translation: CASSLLIEQRFF.

This clonotype appeared many times. The V gene is TRBV5-1, the J gene TRBJ1-4, with D perhaps TRBD1 (5 bases). This CDR3 is 15 amino acids long. V dropped 0 bases and J dropped 5 bases, with 11 bases sitting between them. The germline V gene encodes CDR1 SGHRS and CDR2 YFSETQ. CDR3 coding DNA: TGCGCCAGCAGCTTGGTGGGGGGTATGAATGAAAAACTGTTTTTT. Residues: CASSLVGGMNEKLFF. Using reference TRBV5-1 and TRBJ1-4 for the parts outside the CDR3, the full variable domain is KAGVTQTPRYLIKTRGQQVTLSCSPISGHRSVSWYQQTPGQGLQFLFEYFSETQRNKGNFPGRFSGRQFSNSRSEMNVSTLELGDSALYLCASSLVGGMNEKLFFGSGTQLSVL.

This clonotype was recorded at least ten times. J is TRBJ2-5 and V is TRBV6-6, with D perhaps TRBD1 (5 bases). Looked up from germline, CDR1 is MNHNY and CDR2 is SVGAGI (reference sequence). This CDR3 is 16 amino acids long. The V gene lost 5 bases and the J gene lost 1 base, with 17 bases spanning the gap. CDR3 coding DNA: TGTGCCAGCAGTCTCGACTTGGGGCCTATCCAAGAGACCCAGTACTTC. As protein: CASSLDLGPIQETQYF.